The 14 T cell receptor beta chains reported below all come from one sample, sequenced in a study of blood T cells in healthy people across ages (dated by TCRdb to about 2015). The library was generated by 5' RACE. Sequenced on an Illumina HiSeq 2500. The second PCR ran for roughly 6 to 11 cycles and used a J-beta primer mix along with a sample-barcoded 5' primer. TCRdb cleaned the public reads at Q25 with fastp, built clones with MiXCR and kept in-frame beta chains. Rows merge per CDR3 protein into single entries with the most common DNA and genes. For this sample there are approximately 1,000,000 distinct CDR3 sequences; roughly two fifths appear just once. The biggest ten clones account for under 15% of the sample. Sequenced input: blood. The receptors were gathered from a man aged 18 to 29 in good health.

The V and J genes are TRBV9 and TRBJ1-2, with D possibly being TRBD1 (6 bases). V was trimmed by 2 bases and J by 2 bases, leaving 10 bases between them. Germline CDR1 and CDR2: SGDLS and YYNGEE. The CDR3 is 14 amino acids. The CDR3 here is CASSVDSTNYGYTF. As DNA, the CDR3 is TGTGCCAGCAGCGTGGACAGCACCAACTATGGCTACACCTTC.

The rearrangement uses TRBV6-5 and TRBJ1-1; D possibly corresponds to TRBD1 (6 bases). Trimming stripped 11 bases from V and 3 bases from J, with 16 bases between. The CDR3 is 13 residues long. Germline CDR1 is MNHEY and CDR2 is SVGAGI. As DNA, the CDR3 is TGTGCCGGCACCGCCGGGGGCGACACTGAAGCTTTCTTT. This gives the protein CAGTAGGDTEAFF.

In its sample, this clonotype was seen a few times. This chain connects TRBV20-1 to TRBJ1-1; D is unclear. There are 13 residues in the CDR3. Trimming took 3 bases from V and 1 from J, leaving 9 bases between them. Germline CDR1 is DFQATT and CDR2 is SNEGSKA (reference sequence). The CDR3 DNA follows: TGCAGTGCTAGCCGGGGTCCGAACACTGAAGCTTTCTTT. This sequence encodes CSASRGPNTEAFF.

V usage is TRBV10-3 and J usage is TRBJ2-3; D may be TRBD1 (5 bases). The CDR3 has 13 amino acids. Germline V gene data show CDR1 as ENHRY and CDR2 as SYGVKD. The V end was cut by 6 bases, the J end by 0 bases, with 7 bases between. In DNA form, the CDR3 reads TGTGCCATCAGCCCAGGGAGCACAGATACGCAGTATTTT. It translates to CAISPGSTDTQYF.

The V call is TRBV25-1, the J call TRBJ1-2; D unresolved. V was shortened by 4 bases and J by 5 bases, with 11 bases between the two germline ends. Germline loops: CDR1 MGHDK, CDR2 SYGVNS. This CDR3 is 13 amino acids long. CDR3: CASSGGRWYGYTF. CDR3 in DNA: TGTGCCAGCAGTGGGGGAAGATGGTATGGCTACACCTTC.

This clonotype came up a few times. The CDR3 reads CASSPSWNYGYTF. The DNA for the CDR3 is TGTGCCAGCAGCCCATCTTGGAACTATGGCTACACCTTC. The gene calls are TRBV7-2 and TRBJ1-2; D remains ambiguous. Trimming pared 5 bases from V and 2 bases from J, leaving 9 bases between. The CDR3 has 13 residues. Per germline, CDR1 SGHTA and CDR2 FQGNSA.

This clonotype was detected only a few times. The CDR3: CASKTGSYNEQFF. In DNA form, the CDR3 reads TGTGCCAGCAAAACGGGATCCTACAATGAGCAGTTCTTC. The chain couples TRBV12-3 or TRBV12-4 to TRBJ2-1; TRBD2 might be the D (5 bases). CDR3 length: 13 amino acids. Trimming took off 7 bases at V and 1 base at J, with 8 bases between the two ends.

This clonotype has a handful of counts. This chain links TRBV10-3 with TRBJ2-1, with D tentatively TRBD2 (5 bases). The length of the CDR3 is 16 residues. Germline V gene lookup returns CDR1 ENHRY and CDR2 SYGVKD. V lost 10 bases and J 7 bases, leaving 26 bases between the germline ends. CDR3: CATSPPSLPAENEQFF. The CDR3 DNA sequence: TGTGCCACCTCACCCCCGTCACTACCAGCGGAAAATGAGCAGTTCTTC.

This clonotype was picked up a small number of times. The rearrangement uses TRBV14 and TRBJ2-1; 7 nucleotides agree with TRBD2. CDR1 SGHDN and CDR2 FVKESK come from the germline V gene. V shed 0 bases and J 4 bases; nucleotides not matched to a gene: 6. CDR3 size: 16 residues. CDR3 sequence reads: CASSQDAGARYNEQFF. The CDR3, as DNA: TGTGCCAGCAGCCAAGATGCGGGAGCCAGGTACAATGAGCAGTTCTTC.

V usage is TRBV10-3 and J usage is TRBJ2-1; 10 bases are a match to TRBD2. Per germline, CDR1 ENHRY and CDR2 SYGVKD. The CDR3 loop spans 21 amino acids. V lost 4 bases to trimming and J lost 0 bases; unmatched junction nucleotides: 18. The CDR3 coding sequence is TGTGCCATCAGTGGCCCAAACCGACTAACTAGCGGGGTAAGCTCCTACAATGAGCAGTTCTTC. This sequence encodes CAISGPNRLTSGVSSYNEQFF.

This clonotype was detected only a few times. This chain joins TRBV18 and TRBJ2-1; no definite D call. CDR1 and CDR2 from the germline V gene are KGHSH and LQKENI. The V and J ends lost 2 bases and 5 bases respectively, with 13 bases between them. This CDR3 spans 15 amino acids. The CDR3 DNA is TGTGCCAGCTCACCAGTAGTCCCAGCAGACAATGAGCAGTTCTTC. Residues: CASSPVVPADNEQFF.

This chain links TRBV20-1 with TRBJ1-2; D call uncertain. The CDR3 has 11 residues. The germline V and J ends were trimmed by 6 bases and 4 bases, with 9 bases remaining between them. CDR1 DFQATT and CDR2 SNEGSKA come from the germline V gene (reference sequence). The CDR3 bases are TGCAGTGCGCCTACAGCCTATGGCTACACCTTC. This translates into CSAPTAYGYTF.

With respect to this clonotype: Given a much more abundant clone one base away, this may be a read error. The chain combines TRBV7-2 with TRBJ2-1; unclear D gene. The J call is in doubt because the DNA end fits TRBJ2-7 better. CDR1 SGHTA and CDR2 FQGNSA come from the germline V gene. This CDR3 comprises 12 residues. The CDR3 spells CASNGGYNEQYF. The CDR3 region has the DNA TGTGCCAGCAACGGTGGCTACAATGAGCAGTACTTC.

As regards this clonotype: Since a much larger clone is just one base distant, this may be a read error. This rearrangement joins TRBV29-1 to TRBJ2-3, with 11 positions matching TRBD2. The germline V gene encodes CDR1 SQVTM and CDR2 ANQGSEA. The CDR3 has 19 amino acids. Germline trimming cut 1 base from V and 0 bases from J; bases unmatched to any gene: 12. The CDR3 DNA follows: TGCAGCGTTGAAGGACTAGCGGGGACCCTTGGGCCTAGCACAGATACGCAGTATTTT. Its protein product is CSVEGLAGTLGPSTDTQYF.